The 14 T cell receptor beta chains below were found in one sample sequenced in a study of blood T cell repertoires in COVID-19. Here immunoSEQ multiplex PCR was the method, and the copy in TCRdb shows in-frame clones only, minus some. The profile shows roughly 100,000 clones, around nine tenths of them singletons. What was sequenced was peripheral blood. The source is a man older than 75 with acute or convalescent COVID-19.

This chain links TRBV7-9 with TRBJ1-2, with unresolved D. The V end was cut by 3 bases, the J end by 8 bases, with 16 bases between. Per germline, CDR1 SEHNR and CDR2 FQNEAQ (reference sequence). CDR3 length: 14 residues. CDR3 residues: CASSLSGGVKGYTF. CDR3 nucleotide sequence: TGTGCCAGCAGCTTGTCAGGAGGAGTGAAGGGCTACACCTTC.

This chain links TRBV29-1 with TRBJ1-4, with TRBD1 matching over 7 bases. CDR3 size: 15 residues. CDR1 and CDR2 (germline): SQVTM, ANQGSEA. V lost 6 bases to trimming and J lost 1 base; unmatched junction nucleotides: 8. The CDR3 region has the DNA TGCAGCGTGTTGACAGGGATTGAAACTAATGAAAAACTGTTTTTT. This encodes CSVLTGIETNEKLFF.

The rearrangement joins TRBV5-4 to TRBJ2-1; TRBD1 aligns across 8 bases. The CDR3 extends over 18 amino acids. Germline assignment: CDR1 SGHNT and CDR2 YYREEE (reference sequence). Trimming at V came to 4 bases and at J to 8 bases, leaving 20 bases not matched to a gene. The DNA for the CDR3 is TGTGCCAGCAGCCCCGTAGGTCAGGGGGCAGTTGTCTTGGATGAGCAGTTCTTC. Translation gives CASSPVGQGAVVLDEQFF.

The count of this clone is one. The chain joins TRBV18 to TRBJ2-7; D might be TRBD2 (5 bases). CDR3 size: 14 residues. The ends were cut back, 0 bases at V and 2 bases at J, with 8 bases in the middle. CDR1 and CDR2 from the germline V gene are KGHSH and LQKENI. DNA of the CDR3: TGTGCCAGCTCACCACCGCGGGCCCCCTACGAGCAGTACTTC. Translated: CASSPPRAPYEQYF. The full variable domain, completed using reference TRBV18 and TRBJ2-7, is NAGVMQNPRHLVRRRGQEARLRCSPMKGHSHVYWYRQLPEEGLKFMVYLQKENIIDESGMPKERFSAEFPKEGPSILRIQQVVRGDSAAYFCASSPPRAPYEQYFGPGTRLTVT.

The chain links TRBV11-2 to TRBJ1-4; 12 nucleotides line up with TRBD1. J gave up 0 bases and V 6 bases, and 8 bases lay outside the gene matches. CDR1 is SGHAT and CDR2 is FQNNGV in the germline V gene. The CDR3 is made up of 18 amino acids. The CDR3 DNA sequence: TGTGCCAGCAGACCGGGACAGGGGGCAGCGGCAACTAATGAAAAACTGTTTTTT. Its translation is CASRPGQGAAATNEKLFF.

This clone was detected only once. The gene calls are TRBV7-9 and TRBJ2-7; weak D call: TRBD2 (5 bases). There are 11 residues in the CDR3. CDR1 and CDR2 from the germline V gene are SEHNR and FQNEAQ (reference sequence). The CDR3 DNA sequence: TGTGCAGGGAAGGGAGAAGGCGAGCAGTACTTC. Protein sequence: CAGKGEGEQYF.

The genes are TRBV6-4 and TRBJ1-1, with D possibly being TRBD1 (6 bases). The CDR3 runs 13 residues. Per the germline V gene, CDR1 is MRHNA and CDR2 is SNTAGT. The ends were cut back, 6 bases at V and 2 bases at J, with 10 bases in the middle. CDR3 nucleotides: TGTGCCAGCAGCAGACAGGTTAACACTGAAGCTTTCTTT. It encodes CASSRQVNTEAFF.

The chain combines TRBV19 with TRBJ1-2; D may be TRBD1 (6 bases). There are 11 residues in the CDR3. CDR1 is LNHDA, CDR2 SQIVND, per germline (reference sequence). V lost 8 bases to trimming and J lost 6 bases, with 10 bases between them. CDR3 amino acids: CASFRDNGYTF. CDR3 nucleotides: TGTGCCAGTTTCCGGGACAATGGCTACACCTTC.

The CDR3 nucleotides are TGCGCCAGCAGCTTTAGCTCGGTCGGAACCACTGAAGCTTTCTTT. Its translation: CASSFSSVGTTEAFF. This sequence joins TRBV5-1 and TRBJ1-1; D is uncertain. Germline loops: CDR1 SGHRS, CDR2 YFSETQ. V was trimmed by 2 bases and J by 4 bases, leaving 15 bases between them. CDR3 length: 15 residues.

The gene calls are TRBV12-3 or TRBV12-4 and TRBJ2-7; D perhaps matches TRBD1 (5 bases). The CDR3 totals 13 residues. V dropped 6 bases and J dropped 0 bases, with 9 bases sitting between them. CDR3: CASSLDSSYEQYF. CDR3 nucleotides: TGTGCCAGCAGCCTCGACAGCTCCTACGAGCAGTACTTC.

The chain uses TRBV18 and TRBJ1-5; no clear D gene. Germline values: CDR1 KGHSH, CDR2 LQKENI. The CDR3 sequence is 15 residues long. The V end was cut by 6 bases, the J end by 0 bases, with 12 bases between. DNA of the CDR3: TGTGCCAGCTCGCTAACAGTTAATAGCAATCAGCCCCAGCATTTT. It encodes CASSLTVNSNQPQHF.

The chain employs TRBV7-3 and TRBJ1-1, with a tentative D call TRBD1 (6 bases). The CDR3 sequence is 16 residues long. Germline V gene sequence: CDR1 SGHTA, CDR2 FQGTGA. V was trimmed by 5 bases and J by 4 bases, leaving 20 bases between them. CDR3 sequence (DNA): TGTGCCAGCAGCCCCAGCGGGGCCAGAGGGGGCACTGAAGCTTTCTTT. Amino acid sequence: CASSPSGARGGTEAFF.

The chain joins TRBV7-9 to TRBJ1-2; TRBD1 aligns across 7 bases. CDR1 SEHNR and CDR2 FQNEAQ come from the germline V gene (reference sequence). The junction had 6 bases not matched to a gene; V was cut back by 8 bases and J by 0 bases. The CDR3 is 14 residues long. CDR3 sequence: CASRKGTANYGYTF. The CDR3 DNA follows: TGTGCCAGCCGGAAGGGGACAGCTAACTATGGCTACACCTTC.

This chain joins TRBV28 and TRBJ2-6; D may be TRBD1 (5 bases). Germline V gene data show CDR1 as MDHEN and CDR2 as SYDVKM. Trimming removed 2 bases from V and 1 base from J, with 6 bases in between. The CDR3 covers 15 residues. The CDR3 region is CASSLQGSGANVLTF. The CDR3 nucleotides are TGTGCCAGCAGTTTACAGGGTTCTGGGGCCAACGTCCTGACTTTC.